The T cell receptor (beta chain) described here comes from a study of vaccination and CD4 T cells after COVID-19. Study overall: Spike peptides, overlapping and drawn from SARS-CoV-2, HCoV-NL63, HCoV-OC43 and HCoV-229E, were used to stimulate cells.

CDR1 is GTSNPN and CDR2 is SVGIG in the germline V gene (reference sequence). The CDR3 has 16 amino acids. With 1 base removed from V and 5 bases from J, the gap between germline ends came to 20 bases. Scientists ran DNA taken from cultured CD4+ T cells through the Oncomine TCR Beta short-read assay for sequencing. TCRdb independently ran MiXCR on the PCR reads; one entry per CDR3 protein. The sample has roughly 22,000 distinct CDR3 sequences, about three fifths seen once. Noted treatment: roughly 10-day PBMC culture with coronavirus spike peptide pools or control peptides (ViraFEST assay). Positive PCR dates spanned March to December 2020, predating US Alpha, Beta and Delta variants. Half the growth medium was swapped for new IL-2 medium on days 3 and 7. Study-wide results and limits: It was found that, in convalescent patients, 304 of 307 vaccine-specific clones were spike mono-reactive.

Remarks on this clonotype: As yet, its antigen is unknown.

The sequencing input was CD4+ T cells from blood, cultured in vitro. The V gene is TRBV30, the J gene TRBJ1-2, with a possible D match to TRBD1 (6 bases). This clonotype was obtained from a human donor who had recovered from COVID-19. The CDR3 loop is CAWSGHRPGAGYGYTF. In nucleotides, the CDR3 is TGTGCCTGGAGTGGCCATAGGCCGGGGGCAGGGTATGGCTACACCTTC.